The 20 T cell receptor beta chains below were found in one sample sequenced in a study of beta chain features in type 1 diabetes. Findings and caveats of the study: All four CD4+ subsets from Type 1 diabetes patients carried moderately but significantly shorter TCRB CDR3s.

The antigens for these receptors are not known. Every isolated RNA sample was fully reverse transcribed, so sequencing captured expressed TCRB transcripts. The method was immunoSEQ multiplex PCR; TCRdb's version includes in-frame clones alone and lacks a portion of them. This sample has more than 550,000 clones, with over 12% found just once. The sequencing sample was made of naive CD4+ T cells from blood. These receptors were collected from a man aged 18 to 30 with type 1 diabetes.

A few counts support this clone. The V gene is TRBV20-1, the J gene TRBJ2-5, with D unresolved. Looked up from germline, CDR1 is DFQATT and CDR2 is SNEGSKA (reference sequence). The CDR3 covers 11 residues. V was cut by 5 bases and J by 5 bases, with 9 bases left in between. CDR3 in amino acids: CSAGRWETQYF. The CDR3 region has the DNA TGCAGTGCTGGGCGCTGGGAGACCCAGTACTTC.

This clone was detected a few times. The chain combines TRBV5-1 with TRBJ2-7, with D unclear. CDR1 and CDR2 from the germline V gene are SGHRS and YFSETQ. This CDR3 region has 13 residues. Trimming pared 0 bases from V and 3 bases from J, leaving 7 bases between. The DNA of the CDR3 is TGCGCCAGCAGCTTGGAATACGACTACGAGCAGTACTTC. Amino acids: CASSLEYDYEQYF.

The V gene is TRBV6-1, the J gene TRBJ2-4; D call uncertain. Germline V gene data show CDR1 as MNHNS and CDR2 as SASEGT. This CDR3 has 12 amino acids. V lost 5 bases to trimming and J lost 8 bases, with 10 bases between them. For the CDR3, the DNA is TGTGCCAGCAGTTTCCTGTTGGACATTCAGTACTTC. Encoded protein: CASSFLLDIQYF.

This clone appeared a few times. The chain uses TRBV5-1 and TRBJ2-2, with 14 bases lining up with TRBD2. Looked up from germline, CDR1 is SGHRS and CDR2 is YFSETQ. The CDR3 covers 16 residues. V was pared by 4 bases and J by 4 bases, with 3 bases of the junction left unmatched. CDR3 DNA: TGCGCCAGCAGCCACGGACTAGCGGGAGGCACCGGGGAGCTGTTTTTT. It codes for CASSHGLAGGTGELFF.

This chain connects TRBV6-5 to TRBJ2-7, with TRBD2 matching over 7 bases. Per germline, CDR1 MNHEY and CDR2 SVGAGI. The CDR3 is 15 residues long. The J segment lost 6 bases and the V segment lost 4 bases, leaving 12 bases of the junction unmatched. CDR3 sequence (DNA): TGTGCCAGCAGTTGGAGGCCTACTCGGGAGGCCGAGCAGTACTTC. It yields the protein CASSWRPTREAEQYF.

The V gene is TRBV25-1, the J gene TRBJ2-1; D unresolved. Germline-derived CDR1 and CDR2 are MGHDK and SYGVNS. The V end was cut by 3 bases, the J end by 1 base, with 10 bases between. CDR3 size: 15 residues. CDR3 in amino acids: CASSDSTWSYNEQFF. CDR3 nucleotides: TGTGCCAGCAGTGACTCTACGTGGTCCTACAATGAGCAGTTCTTC.

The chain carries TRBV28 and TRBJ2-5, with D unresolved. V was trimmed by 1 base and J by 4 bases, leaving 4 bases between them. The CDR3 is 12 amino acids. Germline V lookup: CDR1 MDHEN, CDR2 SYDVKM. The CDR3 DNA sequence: TGTGCCAGCAGTTTATTTGGAGAGACCCAGTACTTC. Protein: CASSLFGETQYF. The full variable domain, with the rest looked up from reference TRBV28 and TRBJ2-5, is DVKVTQSSRYLVKRTGEKVFLECVQDMDHENMFWYRQDPGLGLRLIYFSYDVKMKEKGDIPEGYSVSREKKERFSLILESASTNQTSMYLCASSLFGETQYFGPGTRLLVL.

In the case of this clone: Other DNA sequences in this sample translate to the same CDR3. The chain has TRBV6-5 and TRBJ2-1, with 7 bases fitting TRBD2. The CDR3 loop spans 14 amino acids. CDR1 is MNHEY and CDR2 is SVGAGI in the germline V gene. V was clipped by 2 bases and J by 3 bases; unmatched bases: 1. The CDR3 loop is CASSYGGSYNEQFF. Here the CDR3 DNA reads TGTGCCAGCAGTTACGGCGGGAGCTACAATGAGCAGTTCTTC.

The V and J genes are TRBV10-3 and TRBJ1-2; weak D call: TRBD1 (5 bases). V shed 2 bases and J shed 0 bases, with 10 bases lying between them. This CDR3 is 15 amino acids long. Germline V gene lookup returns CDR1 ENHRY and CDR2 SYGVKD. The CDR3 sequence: CAISEEQAANYGYTF. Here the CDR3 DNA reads TGTGCCATCAGTGAGGAACAGGCTGCTAACTATGGCTACACCTTC.

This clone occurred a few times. This CDR3 reads CAWSVISPGGRAFF. The CDR3 nucleotides read TGTGCCTGGAGTGTGATTAGTCCTGGCGGGCGGGCTTTCTTT. The chain employs TRBV30 and TRBJ1-1, with D uncertain. The CDR3 sequence is 14 residues long. V gave up 0 bases and J gave up 11 bases, with 19 bases separating them. Germline CDR1 GTSNPN, CDR2 SVGIG (reference sequence). Variable domain in full (rest from reference TRBV30 and TRBJ1-1): SQTIHQWPATLVQPVGSPLSLECTVEGTSNPNLYWYRQAAGRGLQLLFYSVGIGQISSEVPQNLSASRPQDRQFILSSKKLLLSDSGFYLCAWSVISPGGRAFFGQGTRLTVV.

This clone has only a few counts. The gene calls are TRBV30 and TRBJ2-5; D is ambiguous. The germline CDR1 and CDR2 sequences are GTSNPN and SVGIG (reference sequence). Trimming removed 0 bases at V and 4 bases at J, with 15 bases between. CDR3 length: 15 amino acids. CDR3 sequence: CAWSVRSGPGETQYF. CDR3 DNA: TGTGCCTGGAGTGTACGAAGTGGGCCGGGAGAGACCCAGTACTTC. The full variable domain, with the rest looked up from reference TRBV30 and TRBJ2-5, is SQTIHQWPATLVQPVGSPLSLECTVEGTSNPNLYWYRQAAGRGLQLLFYSVGIGQISSEVPQNLSASRPQDRQFILSSKKLLLSDSGFYLCAWSVRSGPGETQYFGPGTRLLVL.

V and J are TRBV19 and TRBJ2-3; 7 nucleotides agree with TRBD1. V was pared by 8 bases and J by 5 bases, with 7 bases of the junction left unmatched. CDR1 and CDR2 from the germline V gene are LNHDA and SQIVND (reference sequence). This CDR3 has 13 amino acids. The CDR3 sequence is CASSDRARDTQYF. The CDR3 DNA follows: TGTGCCAGTTCAGACAGGGCGAGAGATACGCAGTATTTT.

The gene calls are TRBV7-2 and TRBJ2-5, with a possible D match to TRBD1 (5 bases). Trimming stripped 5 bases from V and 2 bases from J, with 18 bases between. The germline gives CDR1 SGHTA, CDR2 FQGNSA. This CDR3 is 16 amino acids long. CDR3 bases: TGTGCCAGCAGCCCCCCAGGGCTATCAACTCAAGAGACCCAGTACTTC. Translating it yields CASSPPGLSTQETQYF.

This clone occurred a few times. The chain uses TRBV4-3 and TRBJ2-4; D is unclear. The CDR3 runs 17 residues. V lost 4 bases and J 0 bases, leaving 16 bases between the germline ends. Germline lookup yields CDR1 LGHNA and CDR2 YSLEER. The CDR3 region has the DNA TGCGCCAGCAGCCCCTCCCTTGGCTTTATAGCCAAAAACATTCAGTACTTC. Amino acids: CASSPSLGFIAKNIQYF.

CDR3 DNA sequence: TGTGCCGCCTACGGAGGTGGCGGCTACACCTTC. Residues: CAAYGGGGYTF. This chain connects TRBV7-9 to TRBJ1-2; D ambiguous. Germline CDR1 and CDR2: SEHNR and FQNEAQ (reference sequence). Trimming took 11 bases from V and 8 from J, leaving 15 bases between them. The CDR3 runs to 11 residues.

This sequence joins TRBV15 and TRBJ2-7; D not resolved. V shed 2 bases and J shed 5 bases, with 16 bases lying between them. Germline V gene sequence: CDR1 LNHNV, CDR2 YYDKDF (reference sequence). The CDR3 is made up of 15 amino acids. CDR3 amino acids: CATSRLTLVGNEQYF. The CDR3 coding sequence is TGTGCCACCAGCAGACTGACCTTAGTAGGGAACGAGCAGTACTTC.

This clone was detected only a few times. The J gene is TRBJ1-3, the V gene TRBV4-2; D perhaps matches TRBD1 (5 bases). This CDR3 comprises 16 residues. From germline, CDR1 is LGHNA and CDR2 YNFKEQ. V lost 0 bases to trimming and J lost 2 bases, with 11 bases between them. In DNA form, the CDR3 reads TGTGCCAGCAGCCAAGATCATGGGGGGACTGGAAACACCATATATTTT. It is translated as CASSQDHGGTGNTIYF.

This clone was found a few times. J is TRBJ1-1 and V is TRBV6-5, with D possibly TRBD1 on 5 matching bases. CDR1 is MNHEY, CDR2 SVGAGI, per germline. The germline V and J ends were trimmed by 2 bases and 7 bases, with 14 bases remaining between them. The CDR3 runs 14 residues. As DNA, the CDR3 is TGTGCCAGCAGTTACGTGCCGGGGACGATTGAAGCTTTCTTT. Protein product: CASSYVPGTIEAFF.

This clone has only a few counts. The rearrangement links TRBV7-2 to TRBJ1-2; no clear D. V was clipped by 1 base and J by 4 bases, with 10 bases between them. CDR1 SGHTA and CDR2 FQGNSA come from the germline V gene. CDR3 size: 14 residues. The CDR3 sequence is CASSLGSLGYGYTF. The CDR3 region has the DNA TGTGCCAGCAGCTTAGGTAGTTTAGGCTATGGCTACACCTTC.

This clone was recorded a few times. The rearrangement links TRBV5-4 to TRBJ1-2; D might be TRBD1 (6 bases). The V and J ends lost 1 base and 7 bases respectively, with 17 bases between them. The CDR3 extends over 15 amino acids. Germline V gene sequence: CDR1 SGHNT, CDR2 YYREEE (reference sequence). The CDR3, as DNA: TGTGCCAGCAGCTTGAGTGGCAGGGACATCCGTGGCTACACCTTC. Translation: CASSLSGRDIRGYTF.